This TCR beta chain was captured by sequencing in a study of T cell responses to AZD1222 COVID-19 vaccine. Study-wide results and caveats: Only five or six AZD1222 recipients tested seropositive at baseline.

The assay was immunoSEQ multiplex PCR, and TCRdb's table has in-frame clones only and misses some. The profile shows over 120,000 clones, roughly 90% of them singletons. In the case of this clone: Its specificity is unknown. The sample holds other DNA sequences that translate to the same CDR3.

Germline V gene sequence: CDR1 MNHEY, CDR2 SVGAGI. The CDR3 is made up of 15 amino acids. V lost 2 bases and J lost 6; bases outside the gene matches: 5. The input for sequencing was peripheral blood, taken 28 days after the second AZD1222 dose. The chain carries TRBV6-5 and TRBJ2-7; 12 positions agree with TRBD2. This TCR came from an adult who received the AZD1222 COVID-19 vaccine. CDR3 amino acids: CASSYHGLAGIEQYF. DNA of the CDR3: TGTGCCAGCAGTTACCACGGACTAGCGGGAATCGAGCAGTACTTC.